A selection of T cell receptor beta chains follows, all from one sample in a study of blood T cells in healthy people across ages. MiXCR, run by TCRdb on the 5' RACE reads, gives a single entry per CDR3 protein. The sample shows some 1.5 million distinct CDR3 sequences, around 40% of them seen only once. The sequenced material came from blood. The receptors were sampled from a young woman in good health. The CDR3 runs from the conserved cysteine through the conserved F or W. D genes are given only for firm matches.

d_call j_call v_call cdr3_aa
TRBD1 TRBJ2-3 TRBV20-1 CSVLGQGVNTQYF
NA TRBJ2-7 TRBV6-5 CASSYVSGNEQYF
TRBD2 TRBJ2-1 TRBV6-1 CASSDPSGGGLYNEQFF
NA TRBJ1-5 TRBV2 CASKSRRDSNQPQHF
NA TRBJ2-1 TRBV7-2 CASSLSPGRLTNEQFF
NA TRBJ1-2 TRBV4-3 CASSQVRSSYGYTF
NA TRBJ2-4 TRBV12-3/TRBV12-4 CASTPQGLKNIQYF
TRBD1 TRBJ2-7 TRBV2 CASKQGDNEQYF
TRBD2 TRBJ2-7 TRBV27 CASSPTGGGGEQYF
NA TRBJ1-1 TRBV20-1 CSARSDALLGRVNEAFF
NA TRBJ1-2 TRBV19 CASSISGTDYGYTF
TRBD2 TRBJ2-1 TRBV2 CASSDPAGANEQFF
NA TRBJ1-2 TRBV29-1 CSVEGLRRANGYTF
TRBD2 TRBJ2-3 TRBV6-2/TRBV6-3 CASSYPRTSETTDTQYF
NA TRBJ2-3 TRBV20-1 CSASHPLLGTDTQYF
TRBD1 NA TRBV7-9 CASSPDRVGYEQYF
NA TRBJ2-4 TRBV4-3 CASSQGGKNIQYF
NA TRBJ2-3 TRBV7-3 CASSYGSRGTDTQYF
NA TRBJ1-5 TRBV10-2 CAGSDGQSNQPQHF
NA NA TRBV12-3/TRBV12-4 CASSLGLQVEQYF
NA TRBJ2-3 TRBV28 CASSSPGVTDTQYF
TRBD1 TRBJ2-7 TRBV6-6 CASSYSADRGREQYF
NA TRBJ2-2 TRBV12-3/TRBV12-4 CASHYPGTYTGELFF
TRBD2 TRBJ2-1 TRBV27 CASSITSGPGGEQFF
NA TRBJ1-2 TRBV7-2 CASSFGQIYGYTF
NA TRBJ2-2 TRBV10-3 CAVNRQETYTGELFF
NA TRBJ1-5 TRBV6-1 CASSDTGHNQPQHF
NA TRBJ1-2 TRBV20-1 CSNGRARWNYGYTF
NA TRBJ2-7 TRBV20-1 CSARPSGRYEQYF
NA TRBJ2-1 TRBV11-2 CASTQRRARRDEQFF
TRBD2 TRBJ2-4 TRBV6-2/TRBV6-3 CASSYWAPRLAGYAKNIQYF
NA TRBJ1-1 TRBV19 CASSRRTGTNTEAFF
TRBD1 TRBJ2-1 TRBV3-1 CASSQVQGSSYNEQFF
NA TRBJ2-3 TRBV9 CASMRGDTQYF
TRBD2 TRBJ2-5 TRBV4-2 CASSRTTSGEQETQYF
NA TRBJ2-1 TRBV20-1 CSARDRGSSSCNEQFF
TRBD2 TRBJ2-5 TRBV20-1 CSALAGAQETQYF
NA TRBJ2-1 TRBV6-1 CAGKIQSSYNEQFF
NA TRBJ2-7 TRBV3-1 CASSQNTYVQYF
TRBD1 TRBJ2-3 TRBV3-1 CASSQYRDSEQYF